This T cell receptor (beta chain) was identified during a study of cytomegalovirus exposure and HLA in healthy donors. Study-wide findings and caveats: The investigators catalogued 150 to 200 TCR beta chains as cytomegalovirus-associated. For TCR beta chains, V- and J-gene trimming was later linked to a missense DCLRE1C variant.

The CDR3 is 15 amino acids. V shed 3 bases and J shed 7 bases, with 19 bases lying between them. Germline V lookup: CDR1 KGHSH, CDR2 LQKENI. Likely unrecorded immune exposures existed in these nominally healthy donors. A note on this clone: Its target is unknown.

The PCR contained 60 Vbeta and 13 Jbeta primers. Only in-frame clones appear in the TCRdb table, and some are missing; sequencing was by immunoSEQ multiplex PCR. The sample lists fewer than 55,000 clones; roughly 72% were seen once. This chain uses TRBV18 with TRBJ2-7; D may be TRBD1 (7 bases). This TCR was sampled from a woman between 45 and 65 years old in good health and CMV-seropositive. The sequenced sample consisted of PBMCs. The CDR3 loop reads CASSPRGPERGEQYF. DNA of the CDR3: TGTGCCAGCTCACCTAGGGGGCCCGAACGGGGGGAGCAGTACTTC.